The sequence of this TCR beta chain was determined in a study of blood T cell repertoires in COVID-19. Study-wide background: COVID-19 samples collected from the United States, Italy and Spain covered acute and convalescent phases. Sources were T cells, B-cell-depleted T cells, or PBMCs; the material itself was cDNA or gDNA.

Authors' analysis steps: Counts of nucleated cells, estimated from reference gene primer amplification, were obtained. Here immunoSEQ multiplex PCR was the method, and the copy in TCRdb shows in-frame clones only, minus some. V, J and clone size are taken as reported in that table, and D and trimming were inferred from the DNA itself. Of a few hundred thousand clones in the sample, approximately 86% were seen once. In the case of this clone: Different DNA sequences within this sample yield the same CDR3.

Per the germline V gene, CDR1 is KGHSH and CDR2 is LQKENI. V was clipped by 2 bases and J by 1 base, with 4 bases between them. This CDR3 region has 13 residues. This sequence was found in a woman younger than 30 with acute or convalescent COVID-19. The gene calls are TRBV18 and TRBJ2-3, with D hard to call. The sample was peripheral blood. As DNA, the CDR3 is TGTGCCAGCTCACCAACAGGCACAGATACGCAGTATTTT. Translation: CASSPTGTDTQYF.